Each of the 27 T cell receptor beta chains below was sequenced from the same sample in a study of OX40 agonist ivuxolimab in advanced cancers. Using immunoSEQ multiplex PCR, the repertoire was profiled, and TCRdb retains in-frame clones only, with some absent. Here the sample spans roughly 73,000 clones, roughly 80% being singletons. The sample here was CD4+ or CD8+ T cells sorted from blood, taken in a trial of the OX40 agonist ivuxolimab. Receptors were obtained from an adult with an advanced solid tumor such as melanoma, head and neck, liver or kidney cancer.

The chain uses TRBV5-6 and TRBJ2-1, with 9 bases matching TRBD1. Germline V gene lookup returns CDR1 SGHDT and CDR2 YYEEEE. This CDR3 comprises 16 residues. Trimming cost V 4 bases and J 4 bases; bases outside gene matches: 9. The CDR3 DNA reads as TGTGCCAGCAGCCCTGGAGGGACAGGGAGTTACAATGAGCAGTTCTTC. Translating gives CASSPGGTGSYNEQFF.

This clone has just a few counts. The gene calls are TRBV7-9 and TRBJ1-3; D call uncertain. The CDR3 has 11 amino acids. V lost 5 bases and J 6 bases, leaving 5 bases between the germline ends. In germline, CDR1 is SEHNR, CDR2 FQNEAQ (reference sequence). CDR3 nucleotide sequence: TGTGCCAGCAGCCACGCAAACACCATATATTTT. It is translated as CASSHANTIYF.

This clone was counted between two and nine times. In DNA form, the CDR3 reads TGTGCCAGCAGCGTAGCTACGCAGGGCACTGAAGCTTTCTTT. As protein: CASSVATQGTEAFF. This chain connects TRBV9 to TRBJ1-1, with D possibly matching TRBD1 (5 bases). V was shortened by 0 bases and J by 4 bases, with 10 bases between the two germline ends. The CDR3 spans 14 residues. Germline V gene data show CDR1 as SGDLS and CDR2 as YYNGEE.

The genes are TRBV10-1 and TRBJ2-1; 12 bases fit TRBD2. There are 15 residues in the CDR3. J was trimmed by 4 bases and V by 4 bases; bases with no gene match: 2. Germline V gives CDR1 WNHNN, CDR2 SYGVQD (reference sequence). CDR3 nucleotides: TGCGCCAGCAGTGCCGGGACTAGCGGGTACAATGAGCAGTTCTTC. Protein: CASSAGTSGYNEQFF.

This chain joins TRBV10-3 and TRBJ2-3; perhaps TRBD1 as D (5 bases). Per germline, CDR1 ENHRY and CDR2 SYGVKD. The germline V and J ends were trimmed by 0 bases and 6 bases, with 10 bases remaining between them. The CDR3 is 14 residues long. CDR3 DNA: TGTGCCATCAGTGAGTCCGACAGATCGGATACGCAGTATTTT. This translates into CAISESDRSDTQYF.

This clone was seen once. This sequence joins TRBV19 and TRBJ1-3; D call uncertain. The germline CDR1 and CDR2 sequences are LNHDA and SQIVND (reference sequence). CDR3 size: 14 residues. V lost 6 bases and J lost 2, with 11 bases in between. CDR3 in DNA: TGTGCCAGTAGCCTCCTGGGCACTGGAAACACCATATATTTT. Residues: CASSLLGTGNTIYF.

The table lists this clone with a few counts. The V call is TRBV27, the J call TRBJ2-7; D not resolved. Germline values: CDR1 MNHEY, CDR2 SMNVEV (reference sequence). The CDR3 has 12 amino acids. V dropped 3 bases and J dropped 6 bases, with 9 bases sitting between them. The CDR3 DNA reads as TGTGCCAGCAGTTTCTTAGCCGGCGAGCAGTACTTC. It codes for CASSFLAGEQYF.

The chain uses TRBV5-5 and TRBJ2-3, with 10 bases aligning to TRBD2. Germline values: CDR1 SGHKS, CDR2 YYEKEE (reference sequence). The V and J ends lost 2 bases and 3 bases, in that order; junction bases with no gene match: 6. The CDR3 runs to 16 residues. CDR3 DNA sequence: TGTGCCAGCAGCTTTTCCGGGACTAGCGCAACAGATACGCAGTATTTT. Amino acid sequence: CASSFSGTSATDTQYF.

This chain joins TRBV11-3 and TRBJ1-2; maybe TRBD1 (6 bases). Germline V lookup: CDR1 SGHNT, CDR2 YENEEA. The CDR3 has 13 residues. Trimming left V 3 bases short and J 8 bases short, with 13 bases between. The CDR3 loop reads CASSFRGGEGYTF. The CDR3 DNA sequence: TGTGCCAGCAGCTTCAGGGGTGGCGAAGGCTACACCTTC.

The chain uses TRBV18 and TRBJ2-7; 14 bases line up with TRBD2. Germline V gene data show CDR1 as KGHSH and CDR2 as LQKENI. This CDR3 contains 16 residues. V lost 5 bases to trimming and J lost 2 bases; unmatched junction nucleotides: 5. The CDR3 reads CASSGRLAGGPYEQYF. CDR3 DNA: TGTGCCAGCTCAGGAAGACTAGCGGGGGGGCCCTACGAGCAGTACTTC.

The chain employs TRBV18 and TRBJ2-4; 7 nucleotides line up with TRBD1. Per the germline V gene, CDR1 is KGHSH and CDR2 is LQKENI. Trimming took 6 bases from V and 0 from J; bases not matched to a gene: 5. The CDR3 totals 15 residues. The CDR3 DNA is TGTGCCAGCTCCCCGACAGGGCTAGCCAAAAACATTCAGTACTTC. Protein product: CASSPTGLAKNIQYF.

V and J are TRBV5-1 and TRBJ1-6, with 10 positions matching TRBD1. The V segment lost 5 bases and the J segment 8 bases; nucleotides outside the gene matches: 7. Germline-derived CDR1 and CDR2 are SGHRS and YFSETQ. The CDR3 loop spans 15 amino acids. The CDR3 region has the DNA TGCGCCAGCAGGACGGCCGGGACAGGGGATTCACCCCTCCACTTT. It yields the protein CASRTAGTGDSPLHF.

V and J are TRBV6-5 and TRBJ1-6, with D possibly TRBD1 on 5 matching bases. The V gene's germline CDR1 is MNHEY and CDR2 SVGAGI. The CDR3 covers 15 residues. Trimming cost V 5 bases and J 4 bases, with 12 bases left between them. CDR3 sequence reads: CASSPRQLYNSPLHF. The CDR3 DNA is TGTGCCAGCAGTCCCCGACAGCTGTATAATTCACCCCTCCACTTT.

The gene calls are TRBV11-1 and TRBJ2-3; D unclear. Germline CDR1 SGHAT, CDR2 FQDESV (reference sequence). V lost 1 base, J lost 1 base, and 15 bases lay in between. This CDR3 comprises 17 residues. CDR3 sequence: CASSLDRAVWRTDTQYF. The CDR3 nucleotides are TGTGCCAGCAGCTTAGACAGAGCAGTTTGGCGCACAGATACGCAGTATTTT. The whole variable domain, remainder taken from reference TRBV11-1 and TRBJ2-3, is EAEVAQSPRYKITEKSQAVAFWCDPISGHATLYWYRQILGQGPELLVQFQDESVVDDSQLPKDRFSAERLKGVDSTLKIQPAELGDSAMYLCASSLDRAVWRTDTQYFGPGTRLTVL.

This rearrangement joins TRBV2 to TRBJ1-1; D gene unclear. Trimming pared 8 bases from V and 2 bases from J, leaving 9 bases between. This CDR3 spans 12 amino acids. Per germline, CDR1 SNHLY and CDR2 FYNNEI. CDR3 region: CASHSTNTEAFF. The DNA of the CDR3 is TGTGCCAGCCACAGTACCAACACTGAAGCTTTCTTT.

The rearrangement links TRBV5-4 to TRBJ1-2; TRBD1 might be the D (5 bases). Germline-derived CDR1 and CDR2 are SGHNT and YYREEE (reference sequence). There are 15 residues in the CDR3. Between the trimmed V and J ends, which lost 2 bases and 8 bases, there was a span of 19 bases. The CDR3 loop reads CASSFPPGLGGGYTF. DNA of the CDR3: TGTGCCAGCAGCTTTCCCCCGGGCCTCGGGGGAGGCTACACCTTC.

The rearrangement joins TRBV6-5 to TRBJ2-2, with 9 nucleotides matching TRBD1. The CDR3 contains 15 residues. In germline, CDR1 is MNHEY, CDR2 SVGAGI. V was clipped by 2 bases and J by 5 bases; unmatched bases: 3. CDR3 protein: CASSYQGQGTGELFF. The CDR3 DNA follows: TGTGCCAGCAGTTACCAGGGACAGGGTACCGGGGAGCTGTTTTTT.

The rearrangement uses TRBV12-5 and TRBJ2-3; D remains ambiguous. CDR1 is LGHNT and CDR2 is FRNRAP in the germline V gene. Trimming removed 2 bases at V and 9 bases at J, with 12 bases between. The CDR3 sequence is 13 residues long. CDR3 nucleotide sequence: TGTGCTAGTGGTTTGCGGCGGCAGTGGACGCAGTATTTT. Translating gives CASGLRRQWTQYF.

This clone was picked up a small number of times. The chain combines TRBV19 with TRBJ1-6; tentatively, D is TRBD1 (6 bases). V shed 3 bases and J shed 7 bases, with 13 bases lying between them. The germline V gene encodes CDR1 LNHDA and CDR2 SQIVND (reference sequence). The CDR3 sequence is 15 residues long. CDR3 nucleotides: TGTGCCAGTAGTATGGCAGGGGTTGAGAATTCACCCCTCCACTTT. Translated: CASSMAGVENSPLHF.

The chain has TRBV5-6 and TRBJ2-4; D uncertain. Trimming cost V 0 bases and J 0 bases, with 10 bases left between them. This CDR3 has 16 amino acids. The germline V gene encodes CDR1 SGHDT and CDR2 YYEEEE. The CDR3 DNA reads as TGTGCCAGCAGCTTGGGTGGCCCACTAGCCAAAAACATTCAGTACTTC. This gives the protein CASSLGGPLAKNIQYF.

The V gene is TRBV9, the J gene TRBJ1-6, with no clear D. The V end was cut by 0 bases, the J end by 5 bases, with 12 bases between. CDR1 is SGDLS and CDR2 is YYNGEE in the germline V gene. This CDR3 is built from 16 residues. The CDR3: CASSVAGHVNNSPLHF. The CDR3 DNA reads as TGTGCCAGCAGCGTAGCTGGGCATGTAAATAATTCACCCCTCCACTTT.

The chain carries TRBV7-2 and TRBJ1-5, with D perhaps TRBD1 (5 bases). Germline CDR1 and CDR2: SGHTA and FQGNSA. V was pared by 1 base and J by 4 bases, with 11 bases between. This CDR3 comprises 15 residues. CDR3 region: CASSLEGTPNQPQHF. CDR3 bases: TGTGCCAGCAGCTTAGAGGGGACGCCAAATCAGCCCCAGCATTTT.

The chain is built from TRBV6-5 and TRBJ2-7; 7 bases agree with TRBD1. V shed 9 bases, J shed 6 bases, and the junction held 11 bases outside the gene matches. The CDR3 loop spans 13 amino acids. Germline V gene data show CDR1 as MNHEY and CDR2 as SVGAGI. The DNA for the CDR3 is TGTGCCAGTGGCTGGAGACAGGGACGCGAGCAGTACTTC. It yields the protein CASGWRQGREQYF.

The rearrangement uses TRBV7-9 and TRBJ1-4; no firm D call. V gave up 5 bases and J gave up 6 bases, with 16 bases separating them. Germline CDR1 and CDR2: SEHNR and FQNEAQ (reference sequence). CDR3 length: 15 residues. The CDR3 bases are TGTGCCAGCAGCCAAGGCAGTCCGGCTGATGAAAAACTGTTTTTT. It translates to CASSQGSPADEKLFF.

The chain combines TRBV5-1 with TRBJ2-7, with D uncertain. The germline gives CDR1 SGHRS, CDR2 YFSETQ. V dropped 0 bases and J dropped 6 bases, with 10 bases sitting between them. The CDR3 spans 13 residues. This CDR3 is CASSLGWLSEQYF. CDR3 DNA sequence: TGCGCCAGCAGCTTGGGCTGGCTCAGCGAGCAGTACTTC.

V and J are TRBV15 and TRBJ2-1, with TRBD1 matching 9 bases. The CDR3 spans 16 residues. Germline CDR1 is LNHNV and CDR2 is YYDKDF (reference sequence). Trimming at V came to 3 bases and at J to 1 base, leaving 4 bases not matched to a gene. The CDR3 DNA sequence: TGTGCCACCAGCAGGGACAGGGGACGGTCCTACAATGAGCAGTTCTTC. Its translation: CATSRDRGRSYNEQFF. The full variable domain, rest sourced from reference TRBV15 and TRBJ2-1, is DAMVIQNPRYQVTQFGKPVTLSCSQTLNHNVMYWYQQKSSQAPKLLFHYYDKDFNNEADTPDNFQSRRPNTSFCFLDIRSPGLGDTAMYLCATSRDRGRSYNEQFFGPGTRLTVL.

The V call is TRBV30, the J call TRBJ1-5, with no clear D. The CDR3 has 14 residues. Germline V gives CDR1 GTSNPN, CDR2 SVGIG (reference sequence). V lost 0 bases, J lost 4 bases, and 10 bases lay in between. The CDR3 nucleotides read TGTGCCTGGAGTGTTTCGCAGAGAAATCAGCCCCAGCATTTT. Encoded protein: CAWSVSQRNQPQHF.